The 31 T cell receptor beta chains reported below all come from one sample, sequenced in a study of T-cell memory formation after mild COVID-19. TCRdb recomputed calls from the 5' RACE reads with MiXCR, one row per CDR3 protein. In the table there are 430,000 or so distinct CDR3 sequences, approximately 23% of which are singletons. Sequencing input: PBMCs or a T cell subset sorted from them (not recorded which). The receptors stem from an adult woman who had mild COVID-19 (a few samples of this study predate the infection). Cell type and time point are not known.

The chain is built from TRBV7-8 and TRBJ2-1; 11 nucleotides line up with TRBD2. The V and J ends lost 2 bases and 0 bases, in that order; junction bases with no gene match: 9. Germline V gene data show CDR1 as SGHVS and CDR2 as FQNEAQ. The CDR3 spans 19 residues. Written as DNA, the CDR3 is TGTGCCAGCAGCTTATCACTAGCGGGGGCCCTGAGCTCCTACAATGAGCAGTTCTTC. Protein: CASSLSLAGALSSYNEQFF.

V gene TRBV27 combines with J gene TRBJ2-4; D is unresolved. The germline V gene encodes CDR1 MNHEY and CDR2 SMNVEV (reference sequence). The ends were cut back, 4 bases at V and 3 bases at J, with 13 bases in the middle. This CDR3 has 15 amino acids. The CDR3 bases are TGTGCCAGCAGTTATTCTTCTGGCGGCAAAAACATTCAGTACTTC. Translation gives CASSYSSGGKNIQYF.

The chain carries TRBV5-1 and TRBJ2-5; 9 bases map to TRBD2. Per germline, CDR1 SGHRS and CDR2 YFSETQ. The CDR3 length is 14 residues. J gave up 4 bases and V 4 bases, and 5 bases lay outside the gene matches. The CDR3 DNA is TGCGCCAGCAGCGAAGGACTAGCGAGAGAGACCCAGTACTTC. Protein sequence: CASSEGLARETQYF.

This clonotype occurred a few times. This rearrangement joins TRBV6-4 to TRBJ2-3, with 13 bases that match TRBD2. The CDR3 runs to 14 residues. CDR1 and CDR2 from the germline V gene are MRHNA and SNTAGT. The V and J ends lost 5 bases and 7 bases, in that order; junction bases with no gene match: 3. CDR3 region: CASSWTSGSYTQYF. In DNA form, the CDR3 reads TGTGCCAGCAGTTGGACTAGCGGGAGTTATACGCAGTATTTT.

V usage is TRBV7-8 and J usage is TRBJ1-1; D is unresolved. Per germline, CDR1 SGHVS and CDR2 FQNEAQ. V was clipped by 5 bases and J by 3 bases, with 10 bases between them. CDR3 length equals 13 residues. The CDR3 is CASSLRSYTEAFF. CDR3 in DNA: TGTGCCAGCAGCCTAAGGTCCTACACTGAAGCTTTCTTT.

This clonotype was detected only a few times. The gene calls are TRBV7-2 and TRBJ2-1; possibly TRBD2 for D (6 bases). This CDR3 has 14 amino acids. The V gene lost 1 base and the J gene lost 6 bases, with 10 bases spanning the gap. In germline, CDR1 is SGHTA, CDR2 FQGNSA. The CDR3 nucleotides read TGTGCCAGCAGCTTAGTGGGACTTTTCAATGAGCAGTTCTTC. Amino acids: CASSLVGLFNEQFF.

This clonotype was observed a few times. DNA of the CDR3: TGCAGTGCTGACGGAGGCCCGGGGGCCCCCAATCAGCCCCAGCATTTT. Its translation is CSADGGPGAPNQPQHF. This rearrangement joins TRBV20-1 to TRBJ1-5; tentatively, D is TRBD1 (6 bases). The CDR3 runs 16 residues. Germline V CDR1 and CDR2: DFQATT, SNEGSKA (reference sequence). Trimming removed 5 bases from V and 3 bases from J, with 20 bases in between.

This clonotype was picked up a small number of times. V is TRBV4-2 and J is TRBJ2-7; D is ambiguous. Trimming stripped 0 bases from V and 0 bases from J, with 12 bases between. This CDR3 has 16 amino acids. The germline gives CDR1 LGHNA, CDR2 YNFKEQ. The CDR3 spells CASSQEIAEASYEQYF. DNA for the CDR3: TGTGCCAGCAGCCAAGAAATTGCTGAGGCCTCCTACGAGCAGTACTTC.

This chain uses TRBV3-1 with TRBJ1-5, with D hard to call. Trimming removed 5 bases at V and 0 bases at J, with 14 bases between. This CDR3 has 16 residues. From germline, CDR1 is LGHDT and CDR2 YNNKEL (reference sequence). DNA for the CDR3: TGTGCCAGCAGCTACGGGAGTTCTTATAGCAATCAGCCCCAGCATTTT. Amino acid sequence: CASSYGSSYSNQPQHF. The full variable domain, completed using reference TRBV3-1 and TRBJ1-5, is DTAVSQTPKYLVTQMGNDKSIKCEQNLGHDTMYWYKQDSKKFLKIMFSYNNKELIINETVPNRFSPKSPDKAHLNLHINSLELGDSAVYFCASSYGSSYSNQPQHFGDGTRLSIL.

The chain uses TRBV7-2 and TRBJ2-7, with 8 bases matching TRBD1. CDR1 and CDR2 (germline): SGHTA, FQGNSA. Trimming cost V 2 bases and J 4 bases; bases outside gene matches: 13. The CDR3 contains 17 residues. The CDR3 here is CASSLPMTRDRSYEQYF. The CDR3 DNA follows: TGTGCCAGCAGCTTACCCATGACCCGGGACAGGTCTTACGAGCAGTACTTC. Combining the CDR3 with reference TRBV7-2 and TRBJ2-7 gives the whole variable domain GAGVSQSPSNKVTEKGKDVELRCDPISGHTALYWYRQSLGQGLEFLIYFQGNSAPDKSGLPSDRFSAERTGGSVSTLTIQRTQQEDSAVYLCASSLPMTRDRSYEQYFGPGTRLTVT.

The chain carries TRBV12-3 or TRBV12-4 and TRBJ1-2; 10 bases line up with TRBD1. The junction had 15 bases not matched to a gene; V was cut back by 10 bases and J by 7 bases. The CDR3 is 15 amino acids. The DNA of the CDR3 is TGTGCCACGAGCCCGAGGACAGGGGGTGTTCGTGGCTACACCTTC. Its translation: CATSPRTGGVRGYTF.

This clonotype was detected only a few times. The chain links TRBV3-1 to TRBJ2-1; 9 nucleotides agree with TRBD1. The J segment lost 6 bases and the V segment lost 4 bases, leaving 7 bases of the junction unmatched. Germline V gene lookup returns CDR1 LGHDT and CDR2 YNNKEL (reference sequence). CDR3 size: 15 residues. DNA for the CDR3: TGTGCCAGCAGCCGGGACAGGGCACCCTCCAATGAGCAGTTCTTC. Residues: CASSRDRAPSNEQFF.

The table lists this clonotype with a few counts. One junction end disagrees with the germline gene, perhaps due to a read error. The chain combines TRBV12-3 or TRBV12-4 with TRBJ2-1; perhaps D is TRBD1 or TRBD2 (5 bases each). The CDR3 runs 15 residues. In DNA, the CDR3 is TGTGTCAGCAGTTCTCAAGGGACCGCTAGCAATGAGCAGTTCTTC. The encoded protein is CVSSSQGTASNEQFF.

This clonotype was seen a few times. This chain uses TRBV10-3 with TRBJ2-3; no clear D. V lost 3 bases and J lost 0, with 10 bases in between. The CDR3 length is 15 residues. CDR1 ENHRY and CDR2 SYGVKD come from the germline V gene. The CDR3: CAISEGSTSTDTQYF. Here the CDR3 DNA reads TGTGCCATCAGTGAAGGCTCGACTAGCACAGATACGCAGTATTTT.

This clonotype was counted only a few times. The chain couples TRBV15 to TRBJ2-7, with D maybe TRBD2 (5 bases). Trimming left V 7 bases short and J 3 bases short, with 10 bases between. Germline V gives CDR1 LNHNV, CDR2 YYDKDF (reference sequence). The CDR3 has 12 residues. CDR3 region: CATKGGVYEQYF. CDR3 DNA sequence: TGTGCCACCAAAGGAGGAGTCTACGAGCAGTACTTC.

The table lists this clonotype with a few counts. CDR3 in amino acids: CASRPQVGGSGANVLTF. DNA for the CDR3: TGTGCCAGCCGGCCCCAAGTGGGAGGCTCTGGGGCCAACGTCCTGACTTTC. The chain links TRBV12-3 or TRBV12-4 to TRBJ2-6, with D possibly being TRBD2 (6 bases). Trimming cost V 8 bases and J 0 bases, with 17 bases left between them. The CDR3 runs 17 residues.

The V call is TRBV3-1, the J call TRBJ2-2; 7 nucleotides agree with TRBD1. CDR3 length: 16 amino acids. Germline V gene sequence: CDR1 LGHDT, CDR2 YNNKEL (reference sequence). The J segment lost 6 bases and the V segment lost 4 bases, leaving 11 bases of the junction unmatched. CDR3: CASSPQGGVYSGELFF. The CDR3 coding sequence is TGTGCCAGCAGCCCTCAAGGGGGCGTTTACTCCGGGGAGCTGTTTTTT.

This clonotype was seen only once. This rearrangement joins TRBV5-1 to TRBJ2-3; 9 nucleotides agree with TRBD1. V lost 0 bases, J lost 2 bases, and 7 bases stayed unmatched. Germline CDR1 is SGHRS and CDR2 is YFSETQ. The CDR3 sequence is 17 residues long. Here the CDR3 reads CASSLEGQGPYTDTQYF. The CDR3, as DNA: TGCGCCAGCAGCTTGGAGGGACAGGGCCCTTACACAGATACGCAGTATTTT.

This clonotype was detected once. The chain combines TRBV5-5 with TRBJ2-7; 9 nucleotides align to TRBD1. CDR1 is SGHKS, CDR2 YYEKEE, per germline (reference sequence). The V and J ends lost 1 base and 4 bases, in that order; junction bases with no gene match: 3. The CDR3 is 14 residues long. CDR3 residues: CASSLKTGGYEQYF. The CDR3 bases are TGTGCCAGCAGCTTGAAGACAGGGGGATACGAGCAGTACTTC.

The CDR3: CASSRGTVLVGEQYF. The CDR3 nucleotides read TGCGCCAGCAGCCGTGGGACAGTACTCGTGGGCGAGCAGTACTTC. The V call is TRBV5-1, the J call TRBJ2-7; 7 nucleotides agree with TRBD1. Per the germline V gene, CDR1 is SGHRS and CDR2 is YFSETQ. The CDR3 has 15 amino acids. Losses at the gene ends were 4 bases for V and 6 bases for J; bases not matched to a gene: 13.

This clonotype has more than one count but fewer than ten. V and J are TRBV7-6 and TRBJ2-3; D gene unclear. CDR1 and CDR2 (germline): SGHVS, FNYEAQ. CDR3 length equals 14 residues. Trimming pared 3 bases from V and 3 bases from J, leaving 10 bases between. The CDR3 sequence is CASSLAWQTDTQYF. CDR3 DNA: TGTGCCAGCAGCTTGGCTTGGCAAACAGATACGCAGTATTTT.

This sequence joins TRBV29-1 and TRBJ2-7, with a weak D call TRBD1 (6 bases). Germline V CDR1 and CDR2: SQVTM, ANQGSEA. CDR3 length equals 15 residues. Trimming shortened V by 3 bases and J by 5 bases, and 20 bases separated the two germline ends. CDR3 DNA sequence: TGCAGCGTTGATGAGCCCACAGGGTTCGGGAACGAGCAGTACTTC. Residues: CSVDEPTGFGNEQYF.

The chain carries TRBV15 and TRBJ1-1; TRBD1 might be the D (5 bases). Looked up from germline, CDR1 is LNHNV and CDR2 is YYDKDF (reference sequence). Trimming cost V 5 bases and J 6 bases, with 19 bases left between them. The CDR3 sequence is 15 residues long. The CDR3 DNA sequence: TGTGCCACCAGCCCGGAGGGGACGCTCTGGGCTGAAGCTTTCTTT. This sequence encodes CATSPEGTLWAEAFF.

The chain recombines TRBV4-1 with TRBJ2-3, with 13 bases that match TRBD2. The CDR3 is 17 residues long. Trimming cost V 0 bases and J 7 bases; bases outside gene matches: 7. Looked up from germline, CDR1 is MGHRA and CDR2 is YSYEKL. In DNA, the CDR3 is TGCGCCAGCAGCCAAGATATGACTAGCGGGGGGCCCTATACGCAGTATTTT. It specifies CASSQDMTSGGPYTQYF.

The CDR3 DNA sequence: TGCAGTGCTCCAGGGACTACCGGGCCTCATGAGCAGTTCTTC. The encoded protein is CSAPGTTGPHEQFF. The rearrangement uses TRBV20-1 and TRBJ2-1; 7 bases map to TRBD2. Per germline, CDR1 DFQATT and CDR2 SNEGSKA (reference sequence). This CDR3 region has 14 residues. J gave up 8 bases and V 5 bases, and 12 bases lay outside the gene matches.

Here the CDR3 reads CASSVTGNPNYGYTF. CDR3 DNA sequence: TGTGCCAGCAGCGTGACAGGGAATCCTAACTATGGCTACACCTTC. The chain uses TRBV5-6 and TRBJ1-2; 7 bases align to TRBD1. The CDR3 sequence is 15 residues long. The germline V gene encodes CDR1 SGHDT and CDR2 YYEEEE. Trimming cost V 4 bases and J 0 bases; bases outside gene matches: 6.

This clonotype was seen a few times. The chain is built from TRBV20-1 and TRBJ2-7; TRBD2 aligns across 8 bases. Per the germline V gene, CDR1 is DFQATT and CDR2 is SNEGSKA (reference sequence). J was trimmed by 2 bases and V by 0 bases; bases with no gene match: 9. The CDR3 runs to 16 residues. The CDR3 nucleotides are TGCAGTGCTAGAGATTTCGGGGGGGCTCCCCCCTACGAGCAGTACTTC. It codes for CSARDFGGAPPYEQYF.

This clonotype was seen a few times. The chain is built from TRBV20-1 and TRBJ1-1; D perhaps matches TRBD1 (5 bases). Germline loops: CDR1 DFQATT, CDR2 SNEGSKA (reference sequence). The ends were cut back, 5 bases at V and 1 base at J, with 14 bases in the middle. The CDR3 contains 14 residues. CDR3 coding DNA: TGCAGTGCTGATCTGGCAGGGAGGAACACTGAAGCTTTCTTT. It translates to CSADLAGRNTEAFF.

Here the CDR3 reads CASSLEGLIAYEQYF. The CDR3 region has the DNA TGCGCCAGCAGCTTGGAGGGACTCATAGCCTACGAGCAGTACTTC. The gene calls are TRBV5-1 and TRBJ2-7; tentatively, D is TRBD2 (6 bases). The CDR3 covers 15 residues. CDR1 and CDR2 (germline): SGHRS, YFSETQ. Trimming cost V 0 bases and J 2 bases, with 12 bases left between them. The full variable domain, rest sourced from reference TRBV5-1 and TRBJ2-7, is KAGVTQTPRYLIKTRGQQVTLSCSPISGHRSVSWYQQTPGQGLQFLFEYFSETQRNKGNFPGRFSGRQFSNSRSEMNVSTLELGDSALYLCASSLEGLIAYEQYFGPGTRLTVT.

This chain joins TRBV11-3 and TRBJ2-1; 7 bases align to TRBD2. The V and J ends lost 2 bases and 7 bases, in that order; junction bases with no gene match: 8. CDR1 and CDR2 from the germline V gene are SGHNT and YENEEA. The CDR3 covers 15 residues. The CDR3 coding sequence is TGTGCCAGCAGCTTATCTAGCGGCCCTGGGAATGAGCAGTTCTTC. Its translation is CASSLSSGPGNEQFF.

This clonotype has more than one count but fewer than ten. The J gene is TRBJ2-1, the V gene TRBV6-6; D remains ambiguous. V lost 2 bases, J lost 2 bases, and 7 bases lay in between. The germline gives CDR1 MNHNY, CDR2 SVGAGI (reference sequence). The CDR3 length is 14 residues. This chain's CDR3 is CASSYGRTYNEQFF. The DNA for the CDR3 is TGTGCCAGCAGTTACGGACGAACCTACAATGAGCAGTTCTTC.